This passage covers 31 T cell receptor beta chains from one sample sequenced in a study of T cell responses to AZD1222 COVID-19 vaccine. Using immunoSEQ multiplex PCR, the repertoire was profiled, and TCRdb retains in-frame clones only, with some absent. The sample holds about 50,000 clones, roughly 88% seen once. The sample was peripheral blood, taken on day 0 of AZD1222 vaccination. All receptors come from an adult in good health.

The rearrangement links TRBV9 to TRBJ1-1; possible D gene TRBD1, 5 bases. The germline V gene has CDR1 SGDLS and CDR2 YYNGEE. Deletions cut 0 bases from V and 5 bases from J, with 11 bases between. This CDR3 is 14 amino acids long. The CDR3 DNA reads TGTGCCAGCAGCGTAGGTCTCCAGGGTACTGAAGCTTTCTTT. Translating gives CASSVGLQGTEAFF.

The chain joins TRBV27 to TRBJ2-1, with no clear D. The germline V gene has CDR1 MNHEY and CDR2 SMNVEV (reference sequence). CDR3 length equals 15 residues. Trimming removed 5 bases from V and 0 bases from J, with 11 bases in between. The CDR3 region has the DNA TGTGCCAGCAGTCACATTTACAGCTCCTACAATGAGCAGTTCTTC. It translates to CASSHIYSSYNEQFF.

The V and J genes are TRBV7-2 and TRBJ2-1; D uncertain. The length of the CDR3 is 14 residues. Deletions cut 5 bases from V and 4 bases from J, with 12 bases between. Looked up from germline, CDR1 is SGHTA and CDR2 is FQGNSA. The CDR3 region has the DNA TGTGCCAGCAGCCGGCTGGCGGATTACAATGAGCAGTTCTTC. Amino acids: CASSRLADYNEQFF.

This chain links TRBV21-1 with TRBJ1-4; the listed D gene, TRBD1, was not tested against the DNA. TRBV21-1 is termed a pseudogene. This CDR3 comprises 14 residues. In DNA form, the CDR3 reads TGTGCCAGCAGCAACAGGGTGGCTAATGAAAAACTGTTTTTT. This gives the protein CASSNRVANEKLFF.

V gene TRBV11-2 combines with J gene TRBJ1-1; D is unclear. Trimming stripped 2 bases from V and 5 bases from J, with 9 bases between. Per the germline V gene, CDR1 is SGHAT and CDR2 is FQNNGV. The CDR3 has 13 amino acids. This chain's CDR3 is CASSLIGETEAFF. As DNA, the CDR3 is TGTGCCAGCAGCTTAATCGGGGAGACTGAAGCTTTCTTT.

V is TRBV11-3 and J is TRBJ1-6, with D unresolved. CDR1 and CDR2 from the germline V gene are SGHNT and YENEEA. The CDR3 runs to 16 residues. The germline V and J ends were trimmed by 6 bases and 7 bases, with 19 bases remaining between them. The CDR3 region has the DNA TGTGCCAGCAGTCCCACGTTGATGCGGCCCAATTCACCCCTCCACTTT. This codes for CASSPTLMRPNSPLHF.

The chain links TRBV3-1 (or the pseudogene TRBV3-2) to TRBJ2-4, with unresolved D. This CDR3 spans 14 amino acids. The germline gives CDR1 LGHDT, CDR2 YNNKEL (reference sequence). Trimming removed 4 bases from V and 1 base from J, with 8 bases in between. CDR3 bases: TGTGCCAGCAGCCTAAAAGAGGCCAAAAACATTCAGTACTTC. It encodes CASSLKEAKNIQYF.

The chain combines TRBV11-2 with TRBJ2-1; D not certain. CDR3 length: 15 residues. The V end was cut by 5 bases, the J end by 10 bases, with 21 bases between. The germline V gene has CDR1 SGHAT and CDR2 FQNNGV. This chain's CDR3 is CASSLNPPPAWEQFF. Here the CDR3 DNA reads TGTGCCAGCAGCCTTAACCCCCCCCCGGCGTGGGAGCAGTTCTTC.

The V call is TRBV5-4, the J call TRBJ1-3; no firm D call. Germline CDR1 reads SGHNT; CDR2 reads YYREEE (reference sequence). V was cut by 4 bases and J by 3 bases, with 14 bases left in between. The CDR3 contains 15 residues. Written as DNA, the CDR3 is TGTGCCAGCAGCACCGATTTAAGCGGTGGAAACACCATATATTTT. This translates into CASSTDLSGGNTIYF.

The chain is built from TRBV24-1 and TRBJ2-2; D is perhaps TRBD2 (6 bases). V gave up 5 bases and J gave up 0 bases, with 21 bases separating them. The CDR3 is 19 residues long. Germline V gene lookup returns CDR1 KGHDR and CDR2 SFDVKD. As DNA, the CDR3 is TGTGCCACCAGTGCTTCAGTCGGGACTCCTGACGCGAACACCGGGGAGCTGTTTTTT. As protein: CATSASVGTPDANTGELFF.

The chain joins TRBV5-8 to TRBJ1-2; D gene unclear. The CDR3 covers 13 residues. V was trimmed by 0 bases and J by 3 bases, leaving 6 bases between them. CDR1 SGHTS and CDR2 YDEGEE come from the germline V gene. The CDR3 DNA reads as TGTGCCAGCAGCTTGGCCCGGGACTATGGCTACACCTTC. Translated, it gives CASSLARDYGYTF.

The gene calls are TRBV7-9 and TRBJ1-4; 7 nucleotides match TRBD1. The CDR3 spans 15 residues. V lost 1 base, J lost 7 bases, and 6 bases stayed unmatched. In germline, CDR1 is SEHNR, CDR2 FQNEAQ (reference sequence). CDR3 region: CASSLVGQKGEKLFF. DNA for the CDR3: TGTGCCAGCAGCTTAGTGGGACAGAAGGGTGAAAAACTGTTTTTT.

This sequence joins TRBV3-1 (or the pseudogene TRBV3-2) and TRBJ2-5; unclear D gene. The CDR3 covers 12 residues. V was pared by 4 bases and J by 5 bases, with 8 bases between. CDR1 and CDR2 from the germline V gene are LGHDT and YNNKEL (reference sequence). The DNA for the CDR3 is TGTGCCAGCAGCCTACGTAGGGAGACCCAGTACTTC. Residues: CASSLRRETQYF.

This rearrangement joins TRBV2 to TRBJ1-2, with 8 bases fitting TRBD1. This CDR3 has 13 residues. Losses at the gene ends were 7 bases for V and 3 bases for J; bases not matched to a gene: 4. Germline V gene lookup returns CDR1 SNHLY and CDR2 FYNNEI. The CDR3 is CASIQDRDYGYTF. The DNA of the CDR3 is TGTGCCAGCATCCAGGACAGGGACTATGGCTACACCTTC.

The V and J genes are TRBV3-1 (or the pseudogene TRBV3-2) and TRBJ2-3; TRBD1 agrees at 8 bases. With V trimmed by 4 bases and J by 4 bases, 13 bases remained unmatched. The CDR3 is 17 amino acids. Germline CDR1 LGHDT, CDR2 YNNKEL (reference sequence). The DNA of the CDR3 is TGTGCCAGCAGCCCTGTGGGGACAGGCGGTAGCTCAGATACGCAGTATTTT. As protein: CASSPVGTGGSSDTQYF.

With regard to this clone: The same CDR3 arises from other DNA sequences in this sample as well. The V call is TRBV18, the J call TRBJ2-7; D not resolved. The CDR3 has 12 residues. Trimming left V 3 bases short and J 3 bases short, with 6 bases between. The V gene's germline CDR1 is KGHSH and CDR2 LQKENI. This CDR3 is CASSPSSYEQYF. The CDR3 DNA reads TGTGCCAGCTCACCCTCCAGCTACGAGCAGTACTTC.

J is TRBJ1-5 and V is TRBV6-1, with 9 bases fitting TRBD1. There are 15 residues in the CDR3. V was pared by 3 bases and J by 6 bases, with 6 bases of the junction left unmatched. The V gene's germline CDR1 is MNHNS and CDR2 SASEGT. Here the CDR3 reads CASSEITGGGQPQHF. Here the CDR3 DNA reads TGTGCCAGCAGTGAGATCACAGGGGGCGGTCAGCCCCAGCATTTT.

This chain uses TRBV27 with TRBJ2-1; D remains unclear. Trimming took off 2 bases at V and 0 bases at J, with 5 bases between the two ends. In germline, CDR1 is MNHEY, CDR2 SMNVEV (reference sequence). The length of the CDR3 is 14 residues. DNA of the CDR3: TGTGCCAGCAGTTTAATGGGCTCCTACAATGAGCAGTTCTTC. Its protein is CASSLMGSYNEQFF.

The rearrangement uses TRBV5-6 and TRBJ1-3, with a tentative D call TRBD1 (5 bases). Germline CDR1 and CDR2: SGHDT and YYEEEE. This CDR3 region has 15 residues. V gave up 2 bases and J gave up 5 bases, with 14 bases separating them. The CDR3 sequence is CASSFVRGNRNTIYF. The CDR3 DNA sequence: TGTGCCAGCAGCTTCGTCCGGGGGAACAGAAACACCATATATTTT.

The chain uses TRBV5-4 and TRBJ2-7; TRBD2 matches 7 bases. V lost 10 bases, J lost 4 bases, and 20 bases stayed unmatched. Germline CDR1 SGHNT, CDR2 YYREEE (reference sequence). The CDR3 is 16 residues long. CDR3 sequence: CAASSGGGSGLYEQYF. For the CDR3, the DNA is TGTGCCGCCTCGTCCGGCGGCGGGAGCGGGTTATACGAGCAGTACTTC. Full variable domain (rest looked up from reference TRBV5-4 and TRBJ2-7): ETGVTQSPTHLIKTRGQQVTLRCSSQSGHNTVSWYQQALGQGPQFIFQYYREEENGRGNFPPRFSGLQFPNYSSELNVNALELDDSALYLCAASSGGGSGLYEQYFGPGTRLTVT.

The chain uses TRBV5-8 and TRBJ1-6; possible D gene TRBD1, 6 bases. Germline assignment: CDR1 SGHTS and CDR2 YDEGEE. This CDR3 is built from 13 residues. With 9 bases removed from V and 7 bases from J, the gap between germline ends came to 14 bases. The CDR3: CATPDSANSPLHF. CDR3 coding DNA: TGTGCCACCCCGGACAGTGCGAATTCACCCCTCCACTTT.

This chain joins TRBV27 and TRBJ2-3; possibly TRBD1 for D (5 bases). Germline V gene sequence: CDR1 MNHEY, CDR2 SMNVEV (reference sequence). The CDR3 is made up of 15 amino acids. The V and J ends lost 4 bases and 5 bases respectively, with 16 bases between them. CDR3 coding DNA: TGTGCCAGCAGTTCACGACAGTGGGGCGTAGATACGCAGTATTTT. Translated, it gives CASSSRQWGVDTQYF.

V usage is TRBV5-6 and J usage is TRBJ2-7; the D gene is possibly TRBD1 (6 bases). The germline V gene encodes CDR1 SGHDT and CDR2 YYEEEE. Trimming removed 4 bases at V and 1 base at J, with 12 bases between. CDR3 length: 14 amino acids. DNA of the CDR3: TGTGCCAGCAGCCCGACAGGACGGTCCTACGAGCAGTACTTC. Translated, it gives CASSPTGRSYEQYF.

This clone was found a few times. Other DNA sequences within the sample encode an identical CDR3. The V gene is TRBV6-1, the J gene TRBJ1-1; TRBD1 matches 8 bases. This CDR3 spans 14 amino acids. Germline-derived CDR1 and CDR2 are MNHNS and SASEGT. Trimming at V came to 3 bases and at J to 2 bases, leaving 2 bases not matched to a gene. The CDR3: CASSEDRVNTEAFF. CDR3 nucleotides: TGTGCCAGCAGTGAGGACAGGGTAAACACTGAAGCTTTCTTT.

The chain is built from TRBV12-5 and TRBJ2-1, with a weak D call TRBD2 (6 bases). Germline assignment: CDR1 LGHNT and CDR2 FRNRAP. The V gene lost 6 bases and the J gene lost 6 bases, with 9 bases spanning the gap. This CDR3 comprises 12 residues. The CDR3, as DNA: TGTGCTAGTGGGGACTACCTCAATGAGCAGTTCTTC. Translating gives CASGDYLNEQFF.

The V call is TRBV9, the J call TRBJ2-1, with 11 bases aligning to TRBD2. Trimming removed 3 bases from V and 7 bases from J; junction bases left unmatched: 15. This CDR3 spans 18 amino acids. Germline-derived CDR1 and CDR2 are SGDLS and YYNGEE. CDR3 DNA sequence: TGTGCCAGCAGCGCGCGGACTAGCGGGCCCCCCATCGGGAATGAGCAGTTCTTC. The encoded protein is CASSARTSGPPIGNEQFF.

The rearrangement links TRBV14 to TRBJ1-2; the D is unclear. Trimming removed 4 bases at V and 4 bases at J, with 10 bases between. Germline V gene sequence: CDR1 SGHDN, CDR2 FVKESK. The CDR3 extends over 13 amino acids. DNA of the CDR3: TGTGCCAGCAGCCCCTCTCTGGGCTATGGCTACACCTTC. It encodes CASSPSLGYGYTF. Full variable domain (outside the CDR3, taken from reference TRBV14 and TRBJ1-2): EAGVTQFPSHSVIEKGQTVTLRCDPISGHDNLYWYRRVMGKEIKFLLHFVKESKQDESGMPNNRFLAERTGGTYSTLKVQPAELEDSGVYFCASSPSLGYGYTFGSGTRLTVV.

J is TRBJ2-7 and V is TRBV5-1; the D gene is possibly TRBD1 (6 bases). Looked up from germline, CDR1 is SGHRS and CDR2 is YFSETQ. The CDR3 contains 14 residues. V was clipped by 0 bases and J by 1 base, with 8 bases between them. CDR3 sequence: CASSLGGQSYEQYF. The CDR3 DNA reads TGCGCCAGCAGCTTGGGTGGACAGTCCTACGAGCAGTACTTC.

The chain has TRBV5-3 and TRBJ2-7; 7 bases are shared with TRBD2. TRBV5-3 is designated an ORF whose function remains uncertain. V shed 4 bases, J shed 3 bases, and the junction held 13 bases outside the gene matches. The CDR3 runs 16 residues. The CDR3 DNA is TGTGCCAGAAGCCCCTGGCGGGAGTGGGCCTACTACGAGCAGTACTTC. Protein: CARSPWREWAYYEQYF.

The rearrangement uses TRBV29-1 and TRBJ2-7; the D gene is possibly TRBD1 (5 bases). This CDR3 contains 13 residues. The ends were cut back, 1 base at V and 2 bases at J, with 9 bases in the middle. CDR1 SQVTM and CDR2 ANQGSEA come from the germline V gene. The CDR3 protein is CSVEGTPPYEQYF. The CDR3 bases are TGCAGCGTTGAAGGGACACCTCCCTACGAGCAGTACTTC.

This chain connects TRBV2 to TRBJ1-5, with TRBD1 as a possible D gene (5 bases). The germline gives CDR1 SNHLY, CDR2 FYNNEI. The CDR3 loop spans 13 amino acids. Trimming took off 7 bases at V and 1 base at J, with 8 bases between the two ends. The CDR3 DNA reads as TGTGCCAGCATGCGGGACAGCAATCAGCCCCAGCATTTT. Its protein product is CASMRDSNQPQHF.